The 10 T cell receptor beta chains below come from one sample, sequenced in a study of cytomegalovirus exposure and HLA in healthy donors. Researchers ran the PCR with 60 Vbeta and 13 Jbeta primers. Profiling relied on immunoSEQ multiplex PCR, and the TCRdb table lists in-frame clones only, not all of them. This sample has approximately 140,000 clones, with more than 60% found just once. The sample taken for sequencing was PBMCs. These receptors came from a woman aged 40 to 55 in good health and CMV-seronegative.

CDR3 protein: CASSVGTVGAGSPLHF. For the CDR3, the DNA is TGTGCCAGCAGCGTTGGGACTGTCGGGGCGGGATCACCCCTCCACTTT. V usage is TRBV9 and J usage is TRBJ1-6; perhaps TRBD1 as D (5 bases). The CDR3 runs 16 residues. Trimming removed 2 bases from V and 10 bases from J, with 19 bases in between. Germline V lookup: CDR1 SGDLS, CDR2 YYNGEE.

The V gene is TRBV11-3, the J gene TRBJ2-7, with a weak D call TRBD1 (5 bases). The CDR3 covers 14 residues. The germline V and J ends were trimmed by 5 bases and 6 bases, with 17 bases remaining between them. The germline CDR1 and CDR2 sequences are SGHNT and YENEEA. CDR3 sequence reads: CASSVGALSGEQYF. In DNA form, the CDR3 reads TGTGCCAGCAGCGTAGGGGCCCTTTCCGGCGAGCAGTACTTC.

The chain couples TRBV6-4 to TRBJ2-1; TRBD2 matches 9 bases. The CDR3 length is 15 residues. V was pared by 0 bases and J by 3 bases, with 0 bases of the junction left unmatched. In germline, CDR1 is MRHNA, CDR2 SNTAGT. CDR3 protein: CASSDSSGSYNEQFF. CDR3 DNA sequence: TGTGCCAGCAGTGACTCTAGCGGGAGCTACAATGAGCAGTTCTTC.

This clone was seen only a few times. The genes are TRBV4-1 and TRBJ1-1; D uncertain. Germline CDR1 is MGHRA and CDR2 is YSYEKL. V was pared by 0 bases and J by 2 bases, with 7 bases between. The CDR3 contains 14 residues. The CDR3 region is CASSQDTANTEAFF. The CDR3 DNA reads TGCGCCAGCAGCCAAGACACAGCAAACACTGAAGCTTTCTTT.

The chain recombines TRBV14 with TRBJ1-2, with D possibly matching TRBD1 (5 bases). Germline CDR1 reads SGHDN; CDR2 reads FVKESK. Trimming took 0 bases from V and 7 from J, leaving 6 bases between them. This CDR3 spans 12 amino acids. CDR3 region: CASSQEDIGYTF. CDR3 nucleotide sequence: TGTGCCAGCAGCCAAGAGGACATTGGCTACACCTTC.

This chain links TRBV21-1 with TRBJ2-3; the table's TRBD2 call for D was not verified on the DNA. TRBV21-1 corresponds to a pseudogene. The CDR3 sequence is 18 residues long. The CDR3 is CASSSPRRSLADTDTQYF. In nucleotides, the CDR3 is TGTGCCAGCAGCTCCCCAAGGAGGAGCTTGGCAGACACAGATACGCAGTATTTT.

The CDR3 protein is CASTSWTVNTNTGELFF. The CDR3 DNA is TGTGCCAGCACCTCCTGGACAGTGAACACGAACACCGGGGAGCTGTTTTTT. V is TRBV2 and J is TRBJ2-2, with D possibly TRBD1 on 6 matching bases. V lost 7 bases and J lost 0, with 18 bases in between. This CDR3 has 17 residues. Germline V lookup: CDR1 SNHLY, CDR2 FYNNEI.

This clone was seen more than once but under ten times. CDR3 DNA sequence: TGTGCCAGCAGGGACAGGGGTAATTCACCCCTCCACTTT. As protein: CASRDRGNSPLHF. The chain couples TRBV28 to TRBJ1-6; 9 nucleotides agree with TRBD1. Germline V lookup: CDR1 MDHEN, CDR2 SYDVKM. The CDR3 contains 13 residues. Trimming took 6 bases from V and 6 from J; bases not matched to a gene: 0.

The rearrangement links TRBV19 to TRBJ2-5; TRBD1 matches 7 bases. The CDR3 is made up of 13 amino acids. Losses at the gene ends were 9 bases for V and 7 bases for J; bases not matched to a gene: 11. CDR1 LNHDA and CDR2 SQIVND come from the germline V gene (reference sequence). The CDR3 loop is CASKTGIGGTQYF. The CDR3 DNA reads TGTGCCAGCAAGACAGGGATTGGGGGGACCCAGTACTTC.

This chain joins TRBV6-6 and TRBJ1-4; a weak D match, TRBD1 (5 bases). The CDR3 extends over 12 amino acids. The V gene's germline CDR1 is MNHNY and CDR2 SVGAGI (reference sequence). Trimming cost V 8 bases and J 7 bases, with 11 bases left between them. The CDR3 here is CASRQGGEKLFF. CDR3 nucleotide sequence: TGTGCCAGCCGGCAGGGTGGTGAAAAACTGTTTTTT.